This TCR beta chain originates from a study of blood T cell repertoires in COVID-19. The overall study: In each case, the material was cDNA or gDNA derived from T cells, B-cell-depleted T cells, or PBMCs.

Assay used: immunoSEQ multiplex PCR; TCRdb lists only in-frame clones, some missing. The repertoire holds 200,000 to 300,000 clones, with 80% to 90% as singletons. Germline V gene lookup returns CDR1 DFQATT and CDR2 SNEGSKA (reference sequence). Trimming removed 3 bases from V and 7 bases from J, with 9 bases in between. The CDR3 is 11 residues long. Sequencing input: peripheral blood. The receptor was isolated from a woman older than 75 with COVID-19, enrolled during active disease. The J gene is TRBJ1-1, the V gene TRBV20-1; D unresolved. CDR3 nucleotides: TGCAGTGCTAGGGACGGACTTGAAGCTTTCTTT. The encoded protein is CSARDGLEAFF.